One and the same sample provided the 14 T cell receptor beta chains below, sequenced in a study of CD8 T cells in ankylosing spondylitis. Via MiXCR, TCRdb re-called the 5' RACE reads, giving one row per CDR3 protein. Among about 130,000 distinct CDR3 sequences, approximately 10% were seen once, and the ten largest hold about 3.6%. The sequencing sample was made of blood, either unsorted or a sorted T cell fraction (not recorded which). The receptors originated from a male donor with ankylosing spondylitis or in good health (not recorded which).

The sample holds a few counts of this clonotype. This chain links TRBV4-1 with TRBJ2-2; no definite D call. This CDR3 has 14 residues. Trimming left V 0 bases short and J 6 bases short, with 8 bases between. Germline lookup yields CDR1 MGHRA and CDR2 YSYEKL. In nucleotides, the CDR3 is TGCGCCAGCAGCCAAGATTGGTTTTCCGGGGAGCTGTTTTTT. Translation: CASSQDWFSGELFF.

This clonotype was detected ten times or more. The genes are TRBV5-1 and TRBJ1-2; TRBD1 is a possible D gene (6 bases). Deletions cut 4 bases from V and 8 bases from J, with 21 bases between. This CDR3 spans 15 amino acids. CDR1 is SGHRS and CDR2 is YFSETQ in the germline V gene. The CDR3 spells CASSSVAGGDKGYTF. Written as DNA, the CDR3 is TGCGCCAGCAGCAGTGTGGCGGGAGGGGACAAAGGCTACACCTTC.

The chain joins TRBV5-5 to TRBJ2-2, with 16 nucleotides matching TRBD2. J lost 5 bases, V lost 3 bases, and 7 bases had no gene match. The germline V gene encodes CDR1 SGHKS and CDR2 YYEKEE (reference sequence). This CDR3 has 18 residues. In nucleotides, the CDR3 is TGTGCCAGCAGCTCCGGGGGACTAGCGGGAGGGCGGACCGGGGAGCTGTTTTTT. It codes for CASSSGGLAGGRTGELFF.

This clonotype was detected many times. The chain has TRBV9 and TRBJ2-7, with D possibly being TRBD1 or TRBD2 (5 bases each). This CDR3 comprises 19 residues. CDR1 is SGDLS and CDR2 is YYNGEE in the germline V gene. V was trimmed by 4 bases and J by 0 bases, leaving 26 bases between them. The chain's CDR3 is CASSSPRENPLLNSYEQYF. The DNA for the CDR3 is TGTGCCAGCAGCTCCCCCAGGGAGAACCCCCTTTTGAACTCCTACGAGCAGTACTTC.

This clonotype was detected a few times. The chain recombines TRBV27 with TRBJ1-2; no definite D call. The CDR3 has 14 amino acids. Per the germline V gene, CDR1 is MNHEY and CDR2 is SMNVEV (reference sequence). Trimming shortened V by 2 bases and J by 2 bases, and 9 bases separated the two germline ends. The CDR3 protein is CASSLGGINYGYTF. CDR3 bases: TGTGCCAGCAGTTTAGGTGGGATAAACTATGGCTACACCTTC.

This clonotype was seen at least ten times. The V and J genes are TRBV10-3 and TRBJ2-3, with D maybe TRBD2 (6 bases). Germline V CDR1 and CDR2: ENHRY, SYGVKD. V lost 4 bases and J 6 bases, leaving 17 bases between the germline ends. This CDR3 comprises 15 residues. The CDR3, as DNA: TGTGCCATCAGTGCATCGAGCGGAGGGCGTGATACGCAGTATTTT. Its translation is CAISASSGGRDTQYF.

This clonotype was counted many times. The rearrangement links TRBV20-1 to TRBJ2-3; 10 bases are shared with TRBD2. CDR3 length: 14 residues. Germline-derived CDR1 and CDR2 are DFQATT and SNEGSKA (reference sequence). Trimming at V came to 1 base and at J to 4 bases, leaving 2 bases not matched to a gene. The CDR3 DNA follows: TGCAGTGCTAGAGGTCTAGCGGGGGCAGATACGCAGTATTTT. Translating it yields CSARGLAGADTQYF.

This clonotype came up many times. The V and J genes are TRBV25-1 and TRBJ2-1; maybe TRBD2 (5 bases). Germline CDR1 MGHDK, CDR2 SYGVNS. Trimming took 7 bases from V and 4 from J, leaving 8 bases between them. The CDR3 loop spans 12 amino acids. CDR3 sequence reads: CASKRGYNEQFF. In DNA form, the CDR3 reads TGTGCCAGCAAAAGAGGGTACAATGAGCAGTTCTTC.

The V gene is TRBV3-1, the J gene TRBJ1-5; D is perhaps TRBD1 (6 bases). Trimming stripped 0 bases from V and 12 bases from J, with 18 bases between. The CDR3 covers 15 residues. The germline gives CDR1 LGHDT, CDR2 YNNKEL (reference sequence). The CDR3 sequence: CASSQDLRSGGLQHF. The CDR3 DNA sequence: TGTGCCAGCAGCCAAGATCTTCGCAGCGGGGGCCTCCAGCATTTT.

At least ten counts were recorded for this clonotype. V is TRBV15 and J is TRBJ2-1; no clear D gene. V lost 0 bases to trimming and J lost 4 bases, with 10 bases between them. Per germline, CDR1 LNHNV and CDR2 YYDKDF (reference sequence). The CDR3 loop spans 15 amino acids. CDR3 DNA sequence: TGTGCCACCAGCAGAGAGGACGGAGCGTACAATGAGCAGTTCTTC. It translates to CATSREDGAYNEQFF.

This clonotype was observed many times. The rearrangement uses TRBV12-3 or TRBV12-4 and TRBJ2-1; TRBD1 matches 8 bases. V lost 6 bases to trimming and J lost 6 bases; unmatched junction nucleotides: 1. CDR3 length: 12 amino acids. CDR3 in DNA: TGTGCCAGCAGAGACAGGGGCAATGAGCAGTTCTTC. Its translation: CASRDRGNEQFF.

The chain recombines TRBV12-3 or TRBV12-4 with TRBJ2-7; 11 bases line up with TRBD1. The J segment lost 3 bases and the V segment lost 6 bases, leaving 4 bases of the junction unmatched. The CDR3 runs 14 residues. CDR3 DNA: TGTGCCAGCAGCGGACAGGGGGCCGACTACGAGCAGTACTTC. Translating gives CASSGQGADYEQYF.

This chain links TRBV20-1 with TRBJ2-5; 10 bases line up with TRBD2. Trimming removed 3 bases from V and 2 bases from J; junction bases left unmatched: 9. The V gene's germline CDR1 is DFQATT and CDR2 SNEGSKA (reference sequence). The CDR3 extends over 16 amino acids. CDR3 coding DNA: TGCAGTGCTAGGGAATGGACTAGCGGCACACAAGAGACCCAGTACTTC. Translated: CSAREWTSGTQETQYF.

The chain has TRBV5-8 and TRBJ2-2; a possible D gene is TRBD1 (6 bases). The CDR3 contains 17 residues. V lost 3 bases to trimming and J lost 5 bases, with 20 bases between them. Germline assignment: CDR1 SGHTS and CDR2 YDEGEE. CDR3: CASSSYLTGSITGELFF. CDR3 sequence (DNA): TGTGCCAGCAGCTCCTACCTTACAGGGAGCATTACCGGGGAGCTGTTTTTT.